A selection of T cell receptor beta chains follows, all from one sample in a study of T cell responses to AZD1222 COVID-19 vaccine. Measured with immunoSEQ multiplex PCR; TCRdb has only the in-frame clones, and not every one. The sample contains more than 90,000 clones, just over 90% of which appear only once. The sample here was peripheral blood, taken on day 0 of AZD1222 vaccination. The receptors derive from an adult in good health. Both conserved end residues are part of each CDR3. Each record gives: D gene, V gene, J gene, clone size, CDR3 DNA, CDR3 protein. D genes are given only for firm matches. Size is omitted from some rows. Given values are once, few, many or a class for expanded clones.

d_call: NA
v_call: TRBV7-2
j_call: TRBJ2-3
clone_size: NA
cdr3_nt: TGTGCCAGCAGCTTTTGGGGGAGCACAGATACGCAGTATTTT
cdr3_aa: CASSFWGSTDTQYF

d_call: TRBD1
v_call: TRBV5-1
j_call: TRBJ1-2
clone_size: NA
cdr3_nt: TGCGCCAGCAGCTTGGATGGGACAGGATACTATGGCTACACCTTC
cdr3_aa: CASSLDGTGYYGYTF

d_call: NA
v_call: TRBV5-1
j_call: TRBJ1-2
clone_size: NA
cdr3_nt: TGCGCCAGCAGCTTGGACGGGACCAGCTATGGCTACACCTTC
cdr3_aa: CASSLDGTSYGYTF

d_call: TRBD2
v_call: TRBV5-1
j_call: TRBJ2-1
clone_size: NA
cdr3_nt: TGCGCCAGCAGCTTGGGACATGGCGGGGGTCACAATGAGCAGTTCTTC
cdr3_aa: CASSLGHGGGHNEQFF

d_call: NA
v_call: TRBV12-5
j_call: TRBJ2-3
clone_size: NA
cdr3_nt: TGTGCTAGTGCCCCCGACACAATCACAGATACGCAGTATTTT
cdr3_aa: CASAPDTITDTQYF

d_call: NA
v_call: TRBV5-6
j_call: TRBJ2-5
clone_size: NA
cdr3_nt: TGTGCCAGCAGCTTTTTACCGGAGGGACAAGAGACCCAGTACTTC
cdr3_aa: CASSFLPEGQETQYF

d_call: TRBD1
v_call: TRBV19
j_call: TRBJ1-1
clone_size: NA
cdr3_nt: TGTGCCAGTAGTAGAGAAAGGGGGCCGTACACTGAAGCTTTCTTT
cdr3_aa: CASSRERGPYTEAFF

d_call: TRBD1
v_call: TRBV27
j_call: TRBJ1-6
clone_size: NA
cdr3_nt: TGTGCCAGCAGTTTAGGTGACAGGGGCTTTTCACCCCTCCACTTT
cdr3_aa: CASSLGDRGFSPLHF

d_call: NA
v_call: TRBV18
j_call: TRBJ1-5
clone_size: NA
cdr3_nt: TGTGCCAGCTCCCTCTCGGGAGCGCGCAATCAGCCCCAGCATTTT
cdr3_aa: CASSLSGARNQPQHF

d_call: NA
v_call: TRBV6-1
j_call: TRBJ1-2
clone_size: NA
cdr3_nt: TGTGCCAGCAGTGAGGCATGGAGGTTTAACTATGGCTACACCTTC
cdr3_aa: CASSEAWRFNYGYTF

d_call: TRBD1
v_call: TRBV19
j_call: TRBJ1-2
clone_size: NA
cdr3_nt: TGTGCCAGTAGTATAGACTCAGGGGGCCTAAACTATGGCTACACCTTC
cdr3_aa: CASSIDSGGLNYGYTF

d_call: NA
v_call: TRBV29-1
j_call: TRBJ2-7
clone_size: NA
cdr3_nt: TGCAGCGTTGAGAACAACTACGAGCAGTACTTC
cdr3_aa: CSVENNYEQYF

d_call: NA
v_call: TRBV3-1/TRBV3-2
j_call: TRBJ2-2
clone_size: NA
cdr3_nt: TGTGCCAGCAGCCAAGATCGCACCGGGGAGCTGTTTTTT
cdr3_aa: CASSQDRTGELFF

d_call: NA
v_call: TRBV5-6
j_call: TRBJ1-1
clone_size: NA
cdr3_nt: TGTGCCAGCAGCCGAGAAAGTAGGAACACTGAAGCTTTCTTT
cdr3_aa: CASSRESRNTEAFF

d_call: NA
v_call: TRBV12-3/TRBV12-4
j_call: TRBJ1-1
clone_size: NA
cdr3_nt: TGTGCCAGCGGGTCGGAGGGGAACACTGAAGCTTTCTTT
cdr3_aa: CASGSEGNTEAFF

d_call: TRBD1
v_call: TRBV7-2
j_call: TRBJ1-3
clone_size: NA
cdr3_nt: TGTGCCAGCAGCCGGACAGGGGGGACGAACACCATATATTTT
cdr3_aa: CASSRTGGTNTIYF

d_call: NA
v_call: TRBV27
j_call: TRBJ1-5
clone_size: NA
cdr3_nt: TGTGCCAGCCGAAAGGCAGGGGCATATAGCAATCAGCCCCAGCATTTT
cdr3_aa: CASRKAGAYSNQPQHF

d_call: NA
v_call: TRBV11-2
j_call: TRBJ1-2
clone_size: NA
cdr3_nt: TGTGCCAGCAGCTTATTCGTGGGGGGGGCCTCACCCTATGGCTACACCTTC
cdr3_aa: CASSLFVGGASPYGYTF

d_call: TRBD2
v_call: TRBV10-3
j_call: TRBJ2-2
clone_size: NA
cdr3_nt: TGTGCCATCAGGTTCGGGGGAGGGTCGGACACCGGGGAGCTGTTTTTT
cdr3_aa: CAIRFGGGSDTGELFF

d_call: NA
v_call: TRBV28
j_call: TRBJ1-6
clone_size: NA
cdr3_nt: TGTGCCAGCAGTATGCCATATGGGGTCCGCACCCTCCACTTT
cdr3_aa: CASSMPYGVRTLHF

d_call: TRBD1
v_call: TRBV3-1/TRBV3-2
j_call: TRBJ1-2
clone_size: NA
cdr3_nt: TGTGCCAGCAGCCAAGGCACAGGGGAGCTTGGCTACACCTTC
cdr3_aa: CASSQGTGELGYTF

d_call: NA
v_call: TRBV25-1
j_call: TRBJ1-1
clone_size: NA
cdr3_nt: TGTGCCAGCAGTGAACTCGCAGGGGAAGACACTGAAGCTTTCTTT
cdr3_aa: CASSELAGEDTEAFF

d_call: TRBD1
v_call: TRBV7-8
j_call: TRBJ2-5
clone_size: NA
cdr3_nt: TGTGCCAGCAGCTCGCCCTTCCGGGACAGAAGATTGGAGACCCAGTACTTC
cdr3_aa: CASSSPFRDRRLETQYF

d_call: NA
v_call: TRBV6-6
j_call: TRBJ1-2
clone_size: few
cdr3_nt: TGTGCCAGCAGTTACTCGGGGCAGCCCTATGGCTACACCTTC
cdr3_aa: CASSYSGQPYGYTF

d_call: NA
v_call: TRBV20-1
j_call: TRBJ1-1
clone_size: few
cdr3_nt: TGCAGTGTACCAGGGAACACTGAAGCTTTCTTT
cdr3_aa: CSVPGNTEAFF

d_call: NA
v_call: TRBV5-5
j_call: TRBJ2-3
clone_size: once
cdr3_nt: TGTGCCAGCAGCTTGGCCGTGACATCGGGCACAGATACGCAGTATTTT
cdr3_aa: CASSLAVTSGTDTQYF

d_call: NA
v_call: TRBV6-1
j_call: TRBJ1-2
clone_size: NA
cdr3_nt: TGTGCCAGCAGTGAAGATATAGAGTACTATGGCTACACCTTC
cdr3_aa: CASSEDIEYYGYTF

d_call: NA
v_call: TRBV5-1
j_call: TRBJ2-1
clone_size: NA
cdr3_nt: TGCGCCAGCAGCTTGGAATTCCCGAGCTCCTACAATGAGCAGTTCTTC
cdr3_aa: CASSLEFPSSYNEQFF

d_call: NA
v_call: TRBV3-1/TRBV3-2
j_call: TRBJ2-7
clone_size: NA
cdr3_nt: TGTGCCAGCAGCCAAGATCTCCGCTCCTACGAGCAGTACTTC
cdr3_aa: CASSQDLRSYEQYF

d_call: NA
v_call: TRBV2
j_call: TRBJ1-6
clone_size: once
cdr3_nt: TGTGCCAGCAGTGAAAGAGGGAGGGGTAAAAATTCACCCCTCCACTTT
cdr3_aa: CASSERGRGKNSPLHF

d_call: NA
v_call: TRBV6-5
j_call: TRBJ1-1
clone_size: NA
cdr3_nt: TGTGCCAGCAGTCGACTTCAGAACACTGAAGCTTTCTTT
cdr3_aa: CASSRLQNTEAFF

d_call: TRBD1
v_call: TRBV6-5
j_call: TRBJ1-5
clone_size: once
cdr3_nt: TGTGCCAGCAGTTACGGGACAGGGGTTCAGCCCCAGCATTTT
cdr3_aa: CASSYGTGVQPQHF

d_call: NA
v_call: TRBV12-3/TRBV12-4
j_call: TRBJ1-5
clone_size: NA
cdr3_nt: TGTGCCAGCAGTTTTGGGGGGGCACAGCCCCAGCATTTT
cdr3_aa: CASSFGGAQPQHF

d_call: TRBD2
v_call: TRBV14
j_call: TRBJ2-5
clone_size: NA
cdr3_nt: TGTGCCAGCGCCGGGCTAGCGGGGGACCAAGAGACCCAGTACTTC
cdr3_aa: CASAGLAGDQETQYF

d_call: NA
v_call: TRBV3-1/TRBV3-2
j_call: TRBJ1-6
clone_size: NA
cdr3_nt: TGTGCCAGCAGCCCCCGAGGGAAGGATTCACCCCTCCACTTT
cdr3_aa: CASSPRGKDSPLHF

d_call: TRBD1
v_call: TRBV10-3
j_call: TRBJ1-1
clone_size: NA
cdr3_nt: TGTGCCTCTTCGACAGGGGCCAATGAAGCTTTCTTT
cdr3_aa: CASSTGANEAFF

d_call: NA
v_call: TRBV28
j_call: TRBJ1-1
clone_size: NA
cdr3_nt: TGTGCCAGCAGTTTAACCAGGGGAACTTTCTTT
cdr3_aa: CASSLTRGTFF

d_call: NA
v_call: TRBV2
j_call: TRBJ1-3
clone_size: NA
cdr3_nt: TGTGCCATCTACGAACCGTCTGGAAACACCATATATTTT
cdr3_aa: CAIYEPSGNTIYF

d_call: NA
v_call: TRBV2
j_call: TRBJ2-2
clone_size: NA
cdr3_nt: TGTGCCAGCAGCCGAGATCCAGGGGGGGAGCTGTTTTTT
cdr3_aa: CASSRDPGGELFF

d_call: NA
v_call: TRBV5-1
j_call: TRBJ1-6
clone_size: NA
cdr3_nt: TGCGCCAGCAGGTTAACCGGGAGCTCCTATAATTCACCCCTCCACTTT
cdr3_aa: CASRLTGSSYNSPLHF

d_call: NA
v_call: TRBV21-1
j_call: TRBJ2-2
clone_size: once
cdr3_nt: TGTGCCAGCAGGAACTCGTTAGCTAACACAGGCTTGACCAGGGAGCTGTTTTTT
cdr3_aa: CASRNSLANTGLTRELFF

d_call: TRBD1
v_call: TRBV11-2
j_call: TRBJ2-7
clone_size: NA
cdr3_nt: TGTGCCAGCAGCTTAGATTCGGACAGGTCCGGGTACTTC
cdr3_aa: CASSLDSDRSGYF

d_call: NA
v_call: TRBV4-1
j_call: TRBJ2-5
clone_size: few
cdr3_nt: TGCGCCAGCAGCCACAGAGACAGAAACAAAGAGACCCAGTACTTC
cdr3_aa: CASSHRDRNKETQYF

d_call: TRBD1
v_call: TRBV29-1
j_call: TRBJ1-2
clone_size: NA
cdr3_nt: TGCAGCGTGCCCCTCATACTGACAGGGGGATATGGCTACACCTTC
cdr3_aa: CSVPLILTGGYGYTF

d_call: NA
v_call: TRBV6-1
j_call: TRBJ1-2
clone_size: NA
cdr3_nt: TGTGCCAGCAGTGAAGAGGGCGGGGGGAAATTCTCTTTC
cdr3_aa: CASSEEGGGKFSF

d_call: TRBD1
v_call: TRBV19
j_call: TRBJ1-3
clone_size: once
cdr3_nt: TGTGCCAGTAGTGTCGACAGGGGTCCTGGAAACACCATATATTTT
cdr3_aa: CASSVDRGPGNTIYF

d_call: NA
v_call: TRBV5-1
j_call: TRBJ1-1
clone_size: NA
cdr3_nt: TGCGCCAGCAGCCCGGACAGACTGATGAACACTGAAGCTTTCTTT
cdr3_aa: CASSPDRLMNTEAFF

d_call: NA
v_call: TRBV27
j_call: TRBJ2-1
clone_size: NA
cdr3_nt: TGTGCCAGCAGTTTGTTTAGATACAATGAGCAGTTCTTC
cdr3_aa: CASSLFRYNEQFF

d_call: NA
v_call: TRBV6-6
j_call: TRBJ1-2
clone_size: NA
cdr3_nt: TGTGCCAGCACTAACCTTAGGGTAAATTTGGATGGCTACACCTTC
cdr3_aa: CASTNLRVNLDGYTF

d_call: TRBD1
v_call: TRBV19
j_call: TRBJ1-1
clone_size: NA
cdr3_nt: TGTGCCAGTAGGAGGGGGCTGGTTGAAGCTTTCTTT
cdr3_aa: CASRRGLVEAFF

d_call: NA
v_call: TRBV5-5
j_call: TRBJ1-3
clone_size: NA
cdr3_nt: TGTGCCAGCAGCCTTCAGACAGGTTCCTCTGGAAACACCATATATTTT
cdr3_aa: CASSLQTGSSGNTIYF

d_call: NA
v_call: TRBV19
j_call: TRBJ1-4
clone_size: NA
cdr3_nt: TGTGCCTCTCATACCTCTGGGGGTGAAAAACTGTTTTTT
cdr3_aa: CASHTSGGEKLFF

d_call: NA
v_call: TRBV28
j_call: TRBJ1-3
clone_size: NA
cdr3_nt: TGTGCCAGCTTATACACAGGGTATTCTGGAAACACCATATATTTT
cdr3_aa: CASLYTGYSGNTIYF

d_call: NA
v_call: TRBV19
j_call: TRBJ1-1
clone_size: few
cdr3_nt: TGTGCCAGTAGTACTGGGGGCGGGGTCACTGAAGCTTTCTTT
cdr3_aa: CASSTGGGVTEAFF

d_call: NA
v_call: TRBV6-5
j_call: TRBJ2-2
clone_size: NA
cdr3_nt: TGTGCCAGCAGCCCATACAGCACCGGGGAGCTGTTTTTT
cdr3_aa: CASSPYSTGELFF